The 2 T cell receptor beta chains in this list originate from one sample, sequenced in a study of T cells in Graves' hyperthyroidism and ophthalmopathy. The CDR3 regions of TCR beta were amplified from RNA transcripts. Carried out on the TCR CDR3, a first-round RT-PCR used the HTBI primer set. TCRdb passed the multiplex PCR reads through MiXCR, listing each CDR3 protein once. The sample has about 96,000 distinct CDR3 sequences; around 50% are singletons. Sequenced sample: blood. All receptors come from a woman aged 40 to 50 with Graves' hyperthyroidism.

As concerns this clonotype: The missing conserved phenylalanine or tryptophan at the end of this CDR3 makes a read error likely. This chain links TRBV19 with TRBJ1-1, with 8 bases aligning to TRBD1. Germline V gene lookup returns CDR1 LNHDA and CDR2 SQIVND (reference sequence). The CDR3 runs 14 residues. The CDR3 loop is CVSTRQGLNTEAFL. The CDR3 DNA sequence: TGTGTCAGTACCCGACAGGGGTTGAACACTGAGGCTTTCCTT.

The V call is TRBV7-9, the J call TRBJ2-3; perhaps TRBD2 as D (7 bases). V was trimmed by 5 bases and J by 2 bases, leaving 23 bases between them. The CDR3 has 18 amino acids. Germline V gene lookup returns CDR1 SEHNR and CDR2 FQNEAQ (reference sequence). The CDR3 sequence is CASSERGGQRGFTDTQYF. DNA of the CDR3: TGTGCCAGCAGCGAAAGGGGGGGCCAGCGGGGCTTCACAGATACGCAGTATTTT.